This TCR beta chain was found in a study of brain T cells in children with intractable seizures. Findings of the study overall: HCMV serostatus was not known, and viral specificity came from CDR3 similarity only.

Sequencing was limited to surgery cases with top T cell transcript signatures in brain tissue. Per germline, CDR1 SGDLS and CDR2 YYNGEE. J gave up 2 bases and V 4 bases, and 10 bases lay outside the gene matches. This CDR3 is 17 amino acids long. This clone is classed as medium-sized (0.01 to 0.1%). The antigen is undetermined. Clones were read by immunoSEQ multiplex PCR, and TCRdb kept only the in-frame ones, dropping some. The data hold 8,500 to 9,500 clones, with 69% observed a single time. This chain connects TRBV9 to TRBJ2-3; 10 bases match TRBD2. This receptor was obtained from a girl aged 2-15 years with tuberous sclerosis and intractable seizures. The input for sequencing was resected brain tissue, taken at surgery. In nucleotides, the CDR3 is TGTGCCAGCAGCTTGGAGCCGAGCGGGGGGGCCACAGATACGCAGTATTTT. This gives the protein CASSLEPSGGATDTQYF. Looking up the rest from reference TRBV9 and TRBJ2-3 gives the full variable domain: DSGVTQTPKHLITATGQRVTLRCSPRSGDLSVYWYQQSLDQGLQFLIQYYNGEERAKGNILERFSAQQFPDLHSELNLSSLELGDSALYFCASSLEPSGGATDTQYFGPGTRLTVL.